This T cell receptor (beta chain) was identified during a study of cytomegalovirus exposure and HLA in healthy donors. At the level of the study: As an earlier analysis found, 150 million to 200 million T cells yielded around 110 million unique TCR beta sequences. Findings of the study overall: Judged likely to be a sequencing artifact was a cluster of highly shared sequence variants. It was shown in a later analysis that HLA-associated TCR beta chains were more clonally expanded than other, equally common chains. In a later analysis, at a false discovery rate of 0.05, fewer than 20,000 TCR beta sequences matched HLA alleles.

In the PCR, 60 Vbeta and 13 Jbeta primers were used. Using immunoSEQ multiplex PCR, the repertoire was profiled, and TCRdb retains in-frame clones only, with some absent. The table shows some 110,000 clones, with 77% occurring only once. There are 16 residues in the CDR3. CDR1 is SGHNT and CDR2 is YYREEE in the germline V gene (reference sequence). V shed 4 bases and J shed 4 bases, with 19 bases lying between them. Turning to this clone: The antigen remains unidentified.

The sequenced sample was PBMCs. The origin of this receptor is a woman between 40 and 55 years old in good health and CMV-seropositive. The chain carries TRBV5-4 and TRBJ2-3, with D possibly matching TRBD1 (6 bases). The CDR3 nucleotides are TGTGCCAGCAGCCCCTACTCAGGGGCCCCGCCAGATACGCAGTATTTT. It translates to CASSPYSGAPPDTQYF.